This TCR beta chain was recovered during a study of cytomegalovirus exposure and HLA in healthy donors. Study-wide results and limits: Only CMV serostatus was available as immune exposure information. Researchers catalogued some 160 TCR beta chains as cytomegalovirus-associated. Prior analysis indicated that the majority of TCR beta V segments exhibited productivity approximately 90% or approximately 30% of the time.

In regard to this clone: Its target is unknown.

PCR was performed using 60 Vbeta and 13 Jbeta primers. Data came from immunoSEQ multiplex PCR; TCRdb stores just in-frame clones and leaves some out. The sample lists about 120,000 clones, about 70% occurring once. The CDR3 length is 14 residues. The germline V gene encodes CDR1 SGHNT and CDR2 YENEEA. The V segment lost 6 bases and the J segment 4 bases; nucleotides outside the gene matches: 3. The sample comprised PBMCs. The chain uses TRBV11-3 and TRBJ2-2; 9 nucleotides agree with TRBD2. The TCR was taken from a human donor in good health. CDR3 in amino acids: CASSETSGTGELFF. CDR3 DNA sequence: TGTGCCAGCAGTGAGACTAGCGGCACCGGGGAGCTGTTTTTT.